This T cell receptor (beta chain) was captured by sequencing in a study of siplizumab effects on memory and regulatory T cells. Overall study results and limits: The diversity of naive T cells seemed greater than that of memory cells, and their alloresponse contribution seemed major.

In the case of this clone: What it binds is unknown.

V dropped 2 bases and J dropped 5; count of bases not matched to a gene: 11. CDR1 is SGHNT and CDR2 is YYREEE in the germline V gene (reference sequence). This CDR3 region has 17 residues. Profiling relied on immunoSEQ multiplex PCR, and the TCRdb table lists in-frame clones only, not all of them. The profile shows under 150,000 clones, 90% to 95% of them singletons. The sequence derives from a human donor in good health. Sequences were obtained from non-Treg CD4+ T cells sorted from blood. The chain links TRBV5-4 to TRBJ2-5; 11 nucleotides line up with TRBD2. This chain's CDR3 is CASSFYFSGRAGETQYF. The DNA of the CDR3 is TGTGCCAGCAGCTTCTACTTTAGCGGGAGGGCCGGGGAGACCCAGTACTTC.